The clone carrying this T cell receptor (beta chain) was seen a few times. The antigen is undetermined. Trimming stripped 6 bases from V and 3 bases from J, with 17 bases between. This CDR3 is 16 amino acids long. CDR1 and CDR2 (germline): MNHEY, SVGAGI. TCRdb recomputed calls from the 5' RACE reads with MiXCR, one row per CDR3 protein. Of under 250,000 distinct CDR3 sequences listed, 7% to 8% are singletons. The data originate from a study of CD8 T cells in ankylosing spondylitis. General study points: Clones linked with disease were CD8+ and fairly uncommon in the peripheral blood. Typical of ankylosing spondylitis blood, it appeared, was a TCR beta motif of eight highly homologous variants.

The sequencing sample was made of blood, either unsorted or a sorted T cell fraction (not recorded which). The chain uses TRBV6-5 and TRBJ2-2; D may be TRBD1 (6 bases). The sequence was collected from a male donor with ankylosing spondylitis. CDR3 residues: CASSSPETGDTGELFF. CDR3 DNA: TGTGCCAGCAGCTCACCCGAGACAGGTGACACCGGGGAGCTGTTTTTT.